Each of the 32 T cell receptor beta chains below was sequenced from the same sample in a study of T cell responses to AZD1222 COVID-19 vaccine. Clones were sequenced by immunoSEQ multiplex PCR, and TCRdb holds only the in-frame ones, with some missing. The table shows around 140,000 clones, with 75% to 90% occurring only once. This specimen was peripheral blood, taken on day 0 of AZD1222 vaccination. The receptors come from an adult in good health.

This clone has a single count. The chain has TRBV25-1 and TRBJ1-3; D remains unclear. CDR1 and CDR2 (germline): MGHDK, SYGVNS. CDR3 length equals 13 residues. The V end lost 8 bases, the J end lost 5 bases, and 13 bases lay between the germline ends. The chain's CDR3 is CASEPHTRNTIYF. Here the CDR3 DNA reads TGTGCCAGCGAGCCGCACACTAGAAACACCATATATTTT.

The rearrangement links TRBV27 to TRBJ1-4, with D perhaps TRBD1 (5 bases). The germline gives CDR1 MNHEY, CDR2 SMNVEV (reference sequence). V lost 5 bases and J 7 bases, leaving 17 bases between the germline ends. CDR3 size: 15 residues. The CDR3 region is CASSRREPGGEKLFF. CDR3 nucleotide sequence: TGTGCCAGCAGTCGTCGGGAACCCGGGGGTGAAAAACTGTTTTTT.

The rearrangement uses TRBV11-2 and TRBJ2-1; TRBD2 agrees at 13 bases. The CDR3 is 15 residues long. Germline V lookup: CDR1 SGHAT, CDR2 FQNNGV. J gave up 8 bases and V 6 bases, and 7 bases lay outside the gene matches. The CDR3 region is CASRPGTSGKHEQFF. The CDR3 DNA reads TGTGCCAGCAGACCTGGGACTAGCGGGAAACATGAGCAGTTCTTC.

The chain links TRBV13 to TRBJ2-1, with 10 bases that match TRBD2. The CDR3 totals 19 residues. The germline V gene encodes CDR1 PRHDT and CDR2 FYEKMQ (reference sequence). Trimming took 4 bases from V and 0 from J; bases not matched to a gene: 12. CDR3 in amino acids: CASSSASGGLSTSYNEQFF. CDR3 bases: TGTGCCAGCAGCTCCGCTAGCGGGGGCCTCTCGACCTCCTACAATGAGCAGTTCTTC.

This chain links TRBV30 with TRBJ2-7; 10 bases align to TRBD2. This CDR3 comprises 15 residues. V trimming: 2 bases; J trimming: 6 bases; junction bases outside the gene matches: 10. Germline CDR1 GTSNPN, CDR2 SVGIG (reference sequence). The CDR3 is CAWSFGLAGAGEQYF. Here the CDR3 DNA reads TGTGCCTGGAGTTTTGGTCTAGCGGGAGCAGGCGAGCAGTACTTC.

The chain is built from TRBV30 and TRBJ2-7, with TRBD1 matching over 9 bases. Germline loops: CDR1 GTSNPN, CDR2 SVGIG (reference sequence). V trimming: 2 bases; J trimming: 4 bases; junction bases outside the gene matches: 9. This CDR3 is built from 15 residues. In nucleotides, the CDR3 is TGTGCCTGGAGTTATTCCGGGACAGGGTTTTACGAGCAGTACTTC. Translating it yields CAWSYSGTGFYEQYF.

The chain couples TRBV10-2 to TRBJ1-2; possible D gene TRBD1, 6 bases. The CDR3 extends over 14 amino acids. V lost 3 bases and J 1 base, leaving 9 bases between the germline ends. Germline CDR1 WSHSY, CDR2 SAAADI. CDR3 sequence (DNA): TGCGCCAGCAGTGACCGACAGGATAACTATGGCTACACCTTC. It is translated as CASSDRQDNYGYTF.

This rearrangement joins TRBV4-2 to TRBJ1-4; perhaps TRBD1 as D (5 bases). This CDR3 has 17 residues. V shed 1 base and J shed 7 bases, with 19 bases lying between them. Germline loops: CDR1 LGHNA, CDR2 YNFKEQ. The CDR3 sequence: CASSQAGSRAYGEKLFF. The CDR3 bases are TGTGCCAGCAGCCAAGCTGGTTCCAGGGCTTACGGTGAAAAACTGTTTTTT.

The CDR3 protein is CASSQVNTGELFF. The CDR3 region has the DNA TGTGCCAGCAGCCAAGTGAACACCGGGGAGCTGTTTTTT. The chain couples TRBV3-1 (or the pseudogene TRBV3-2) to TRBJ2-2; D unresolved. Per the germline V gene, CDR1 is LGHDT and CDR2 is YNNKEL (reference sequence). V was shortened by 1 base and J by 1 base, with 1 base between the two germline ends. This CDR3 is 13 amino acids long.

V and J are TRBV6-5 and TRBJ2-1; 7 bases align to TRBD2. From germline, CDR1 is MNHEY and CDR2 SVGAGI. Trimming removed 4 bases from V and 8 bases from J; junction bases left unmatched: 14. The CDR3 covers 16 residues. In DNA, the CDR3 is TGTGCCAGCAGTTTCCTCGGGAGGAGGGCAAATGATGAGCAGTTCTTC. Translated, it gives CASSFLGRRANDEQFF.

The chain uses TRBV24-1 and TRBJ2-2; no definite D call. The length of the CDR3 is 15 residues. The germline gives CDR1 KGHDR, CDR2 SFDVKD. Trimming shortened V by 8 bases and J by 2 bases, and 14 bases separated the two germline ends. CDR3 bases: TGTGCCACCAAAGGTCAGAATCTCAACACCGGGGAGCTGTTTTTT. This gives the protein CATKGQNLNTGELFF.

The V gene is TRBV9, the J gene TRBJ2-2; weak D call: TRBD2 (5 bases). The germline gives CDR1 SGDLS, CDR2 YYNGEE. The germline V and J ends were trimmed by 3 bases and 7 bases, with 7 bases remaining between them. This CDR3 spans 12 amino acids. The CDR3 here is CASSAGGGELFF. DNA of the CDR3: TGTGCCAGCAGCGCCGGAGGCGGGGAGCTGTTTTTT.

This CDR3 reads CASRGGQKNTEAFF. CDR3 DNA sequence: TGTGCCAGCAGGGGGGGACAGAAGAACACTGAAGCTTTCTTT. The chain carries TRBV11-1 and TRBJ1-1; TRBD1 matches 7 bases. This CDR3 region has 14 residues. Germline V gene sequence: CDR1 SGHAT, CDR2 FQDESV (reference sequence). Trimming removed 6 bases from V and 1 base from J; junction bases left unmatched: 5.

This clone was recorded once. The chain uses TRBV27 and TRBJ1-2; 9 bases map to TRBD1. This CDR3 is built from 15 residues. Germline V gives CDR1 MNHEY, CDR2 SMNVEV (reference sequence). Germline trimming cut 8 bases from V and 4 bases from J; bases unmatched to any gene: 11. The CDR3 here is CASGVIRDRVYGYTF. In nucleotides, the CDR3 is TGTGCCAGCGGGGTAATCCGGGACAGGGTCTATGGCTACACCTTC.

A note on this clone: The same CDR3 arises from other DNA sequences in this sample as well. The chain combines TRBV5-1 with TRBJ1-2, with D perhaps TRBD1 (6 bases). V was clipped by 4 bases and J by 2 bases, with 9 bases between them. The V gene's germline CDR1 is SGHRS and CDR2 YFSETQ. The CDR3 is 13 amino acids. The CDR3, as DNA: TGCGCCAGCAGCCCAGACAGGAACTATGGCTACACCTTC. It translates to CASSPDRNYGYTF.

CDR3 coding DNA: TGTGCCAGCAGGCCCCAGGCTGGAAACACCATATATTTT. Translated: CASRPQAGNTIYF. The chain joins TRBV6-5 to TRBJ1-3; D unresolved. V shed 6 bases and J shed 2 bases, with 8 bases lying between them. Germline CDR1 and CDR2: MNHEY and SVGAGI. CDR3 length equals 13 residues.

The chain combines TRBV12-5 with TRBJ2-4; TRBD2 aligns across 8 bases. V trimming: 5 bases; J trimming: 0 bases; junction bases outside the gene matches: 15. This CDR3 is 19 amino acids long. Germline V gives CDR1 LGHNT, CDR2 FRNRAP. The CDR3: CASGPTSGGANLAKNIQYF. CDR3 sequence (DNA): TGTGCTAGTGGTCCGACCAGCGGGGGCGCTAATTTAGCCAAAAACATTCAGTACTTC.

The CDR3 here is CASSLGRNTGELFF. The CDR3 nucleotides are TGTGCCAGCAGCTTAGGGAGAAACACCGGGGAGCTGTTTTTT. This chain uses TRBV11-3 with TRBJ2-2; D gene uncertain. The germline V gene encodes CDR1 SGHNT and CDR2 YENEEA. V was pared by 1 base and J by 2 bases, with 5 bases between. This CDR3 is 14 amino acids long.

Of note for this clone: The junction shows a germline mismatch at one end, possibly a read error. The genes are TRBV7-9 and TRBJ1-4; D not resolved. Germline V lookup: CDR1 SEHNR, CDR2 FQNEAQ (reference sequence). This CDR3 is built from 12 residues. The CDR3, as DNA: TGTGCCAGCAGCCTAGCGGACGGGGAACTGTTTTTT. Encoded protein: CASSLADGELFF. The whole variable domain, remainder taken from reference TRBV7-9 and TRBJ1-4, is DTGVSQNPRHKITKRGQNVTFRCDPISEHNRLYWYRQTLGQGPEFLTYFQNEAQLEKSRLLSDRFSAERPKGSFSTLEIQRTEQGDSAMYLCASSLADGELFFGSGTQLSVL.

V usage is TRBV7-9 and J usage is TRBJ1-2; D unclear. Per the germline V gene, CDR1 is SEHNR and CDR2 is FQNEAQ (reference sequence). The CDR3 consists of 14 residues. Trimming shortened V by 0 bases and J by 4 bases, and 9 bases separated the two germline ends. DNA of the CDR3: TGTGCCAGCAGCTTAGCCCAAGTGGGCTATGGCTACACCTTC. It codes for CASSLAQVGYGYTF.

J is TRBJ2-7 and V is TRBV19, with a tentative D call TRBD2 (7 bases). Germline V gives CDR1 LNHDA, CDR2 SQIVND (reference sequence). The V and J ends lost 4 bases and 2 bases respectively, with 18 bases between them. The CDR3 loop spans 16 amino acids. CDR3 nucleotide sequence: TGTGCCAGTAGTAGCTGGCGGGGGCCCCAAACCTACGAGCAGTACTTC. It encodes CASSSWRGPQTYEQYF. Filled out from reference TRBV19 and TRBJ2-7, the complete variable domain reads DGGITQSPKYLFRKEGQNVTLSCEQNLNHDAMYWYRQDPGQGLRLIYYSQIVNDFQKGDIAEGYSVSREKKESFPLTVTSAQKNPTAFYLCASSSWRGPQTYEQYFGPGTRLTVT.

This chain links TRBV28 with TRBJ1-5, with 7 positions matching TRBD1. This CDR3 contains 15 residues. Looked up from germline, CDR1 is MDHEN and CDR2 is SYDVKM. V was clipped by 5 bases and J by 7 bases; unmatched bases: 11. CDR3 in amino acids: CASSPTGRLGQPQHF. The DNA for the CDR3 is TGTGCCAGCAGTCCGACAGGGCGGTTGGGGCAGCCCCAGCATTTT.

The rearrangement joins TRBV4-1 to TRBJ2-1; 8 nucleotides align to TRBD2. The V segment lost 6 bases and the J segment 9 bases; nucleotides outside the gene matches: 10. The CDR3 contains 14 residues. Germline loops: CDR1 MGHRA, CDR2 YSYEKL. Written as DNA, the CDR3 is TGCGCCAGCAGGCCGGGACTAGTAGTTGGTGAGCAGTTCTTC. Its translation is CASRPGLVVGEQFF.

V and J are TRBV10-1 and TRBJ2-7, with D possibly matching TRBD1 (7 bases). The germline gives CDR1 WNHNN, CDR2 SYGVQD (reference sequence). This CDR3 has 15 residues. Trimming took 2 bases from V and 2 from J, leaving 13 bases between them. DNA for the CDR3: TGCGCCAGCAGTGAGAGCGGCAGGGGGGCCTACGAGCAGTACTTC. Protein product: CASSESGRGAYEQYF.

In regard to this clone: Other DNA variants within this sample encode the same CDR3. The chain has TRBV3-1 (or the pseudogene TRBV3-2) and TRBJ1-1; D gene uncertain. V lost 1 base and J 4 bases, leaving 7 bases between the germline ends. CDR3 length: 13 amino acids. The germline V gene encodes CDR1 LGHDT and CDR2 YNNKEL (reference sequence). CDR3 coding DNA: TGTGCCAGCAGCCAAGGATTGGGCACTGAAGCTTTCTTT. It is translated as CASSQGLGTEAFF.

The chain has TRBV19 and TRBJ1-2, with D possibly matching TRBD1 (6 bases). The CDR3 is 12 amino acids. Between the trimmed V and J ends, which lost 9 bases and 3 bases, there was a span of 11 bases. Germline V gives CDR1 LNHDA, CDR2 SQIVND (reference sequence). This chain's CDR3 is CASRGSHYGYTF. The CDR3 region has the DNA TGTGCCAGCAGGGGCAGCCACTATGGCTACACCTTC.

The V gene is TRBV20-1, the J gene TRBJ1-2, with unresolved D. Trimming cost V 5 bases and J 8 bases, with 12 bases left between them. This CDR3 comprises 11 residues. Per germline, CDR1 DFQATT and CDR2 SNEGSKA (reference sequence). The CDR3 protein is CSAPNVRGYTF. CDR3 DNA sequence: TGCAGTGCTCCCAACGTTCGGGGCTACACCTTC.

This clone has only one observation. V usage is TRBV19 and J usage is TRBJ1-2, with D perhaps TRBD1 (5 bases). V lost 6 bases, J lost 4 bases, and 15 bases lay in between. Germline V gives CDR1 LNHDA, CDR2 SQIVND (reference sequence). The CDR3 has 14 residues. The CDR3 spells CASRETGTAYGYTF. CDR3 nucleotides: TGTGCCAGTAGGGAGACCGGGACGGCCTATGGCTACACCTTC. The whole variable domain, remainder taken from reference TRBV19 and TRBJ1-2, is DGGITQSPKYLFRKEGQNVTLSCEQNLNHDAMYWYRQDPGQGLRLIYYSQIVNDFQKGDIAEGYSVSREKKESFPLTVTSAQKNPTAFYLCASRETGTAYGYTFGSGTRLTVV.

The chain joins TRBV18 to TRBJ2-4; D gene unclear. The CDR3 covers 16 residues. The germline V gene has CDR1 KGHSH and CDR2 LQKENI. The V and J ends lost 1 base and 0 bases respectively, with 10 bases between them. This CDR3 is CASSPRVALAKNIQYF. CDR3 DNA sequence: TGTGCCAGCTCACCACGGGTAGCCCTAGCCAAAAACATTCAGTACTTC.

The rearrangement uses TRBV7-8 and TRBJ2-1; D perhaps matches TRBD2 (5 bases). V gave up 5 bases and J gave up 4 bases, with 12 bases separating them. The CDR3 contains 14 residues. The germline V gene has CDR1 SGHVS and CDR2 FQNEAQ. Here the CDR3 DNA reads TGTGCCAGCAGCCTAGGGAGCCATTACAATGAGCAGTTCTTC. This translates into CASSLGSHYNEQFF. Supplemented by reference TRBV7-8 and TRBJ2-1, the full variable domain reads GAGVSQSPRYKVAKRGQDVALRCDPISGHVSLFWYQQALGQGPEFLTYFQNEAQLDKSGLPSDRFFAERPEGSVSTLKIQRTQQEDSAVYLCASSLGSHYNEQFFGPGTRLTVL.

The chain is built from TRBV5-1 and TRBJ2-5; 7 positions agree with TRBD2. The CDR3 totals 15 residues. Germline V gives CDR1 SGHRS, CDR2 YFSETQ. J was trimmed by 4 bases and V by 5 bases; bases with no gene match: 11. This CDR3 reads CASSRGLGGGETQYF. The CDR3 DNA reads TGCGCCAGCAGTCGAGGACTCGGCGGGGGAGAGACCCAGTACTTC.

CDR3 DNA sequence: TGTGCCATCAGTGCCGGGACAGCAAAGGATGAGCAGTTCTTC. Translation gives CAISAGTAKDEQFF. This chain connects TRBV10-3 to TRBJ2-1, with TRBD1 matching 7 bases. The CDR3 contains 14 residues. CDR1 is ENHRY and CDR2 is SYGVKD in the germline V gene. With 4 bases clipped from V and 8 bases from J, the junction kept 8 bases outside the gene matches.